The 6 T cell receptor beta chains presented below share a single source sample, sequenced in a study of vaccination and CD4 T cells after COVID-19 (dated by TCRdb to 2022 to 2024). These receptors lack a known antigen. The library was prepared using PCR. The instrument was an Illumina iSeq 100. DNA from cultured CD4+ T cells was subjected to TCR sequencing with the Oncomine TCR Beta short-read assay at the Johns Hopkins FTIC core. TCRdb ran its own pipeline on the public reads, namely fastp trimming at Q25 and MiXCR clone calling, and kept in-frame beta chains. Rows are unified per CDR3 protein, each entry keeping the most common DNA and genes. For this sample there are 9,000 to 13,000 distinct CDR3 sequences; roughly two fifths appear just once. 20% to 25% of the sample is held by the ten biggest clonotypes. The sample's treatment or condition label is to be understood as: approximately 9-day PBMC culture with coronavirus spike peptide pools or control peptides (ViraFEST assay).

Specimen: CD4+ T cells from blood, cultured in vitro. All receptors come from a human donor who had recovered from COVID-19.

The sample holds a few counts of this clonotype. This chain uses TRBV6-5 with TRBJ1-6, with 7 bases that match TRBD1. The CDR3 extends over 14 amino acids. Germline loops: CDR1 MNHEY, CDR2 SVGAGI. V lost 4 bases, J lost 8 bases, and 5 bases stayed unmatched. The CDR3: CASSWDSSYSPLHF. The CDR3 coding sequence is TGTGCCAGCAGTTGGGACAGTTCCTATTCACCCCTCCACTTT.

V usage is TRBV27 and J usage is TRBJ1-2, with D possibly TRBD1 on 6 matching bases. The length of the CDR3 is 18 residues. Germline CDR1 and CDR2: MNHEY and SMNVEV (reference sequence). V lost 0 bases and J 4 bases, leaving 21 bases between the germline ends. In DNA, the CDR3 is TGTGCCAGCAGTTTATCTGGCTGGACAGTCCGTCGGGGCTATGGCTACACCTTC. This codes for CASSLSGWTVRRGYGYTF.

The genes are TRBV7-9 and TRBJ1-4; 11 bases fit TRBD1. The length of the CDR3 is 15 residues. V gave up 8 bases and J gave up 10 bases; unmatched junction bases: 12. CDR1 is SEHNR and CDR2 is FQNEAQ in the germline V gene (reference sequence). CDR3 DNA: TGTGCCAGCGCCACCCCCCGGACAGGGGGCGGAAAACTGTTTTTT. Translation: CASATPRTGGGKLFF. Complete variable domain (other parts from reference TRBV7-9 and TRBJ1-4): DTGVSQNPRHKITKRGQNVTFRCDPISEHNRLYWYRQTLGQGPEFLTYFQNEAQLEKSRLLSDRFSAERPKGSFSTLEIQRTEQGDSAMYLCASATPRTGGGKLFFGSGTQLSVL.

A word on this clonotype: Given a much more abundant clone one base away, this may be a read error. V is TRBV7-8 and J is TRBJ2-2; 8 positions match TRBD2. This CDR3 comprises 16 residues. The V gene end was trimmed by 6 bases and the J gene end by 3 bases; junction bases not matched to a gene: 9. Germline V gene sequence: CDR1 SGHVS, CDR2 FQNEAQ. The CDR3 sequence: CASSPARGGDTGELFF. CDR3 DNA sequence: TGTGCCAGCAGTCCTGCACGGGGGGGGGACACCGGGGAGCTGTTTTTT. Combining the CDR3 with reference TRBV7-8 and TRBJ2-2 gives the whole variable domain GAGVSQSPRYKVAKRGQDVALRCDPISGHVSLFWYQQALGQGPEFLTYFQNEAQLDKSGLPSDRFFAERPEGSVSTLKIQRTQQEDSAVYLCASSPARGGDTGELFFGEGSRLTVL.

This clonotype was counted a few times. The chain combines TRBV20-1 with TRBJ1-2; 11 bases line up with TRBD1. Looked up from germline, CDR1 is DFQATT and CDR2 is SNEGSKA (reference sequence). This CDR3 comprises 14 residues. Trimming cost V 5 bases and J 8 bases; bases outside gene matches: 10. Written as DNA, the CDR3 is TGCAGTGCTGGAGGACAGGGGGCGATTGGAGGCTACACCTTC. Its protein product is CSAGGQGAIGGYTF.

The chain combines TRBV5-1 with TRBJ2-3, with 12 bases identical to TRBD2. This CDR3 spans 19 amino acids. With V trimmed by 5 bases and J by 2 bases, 15 bases remained unmatched. CDR1 is SGHRS and CDR2 is YFSETQ in the germline V gene. CDR3 DNA: TGCGCCAGCAGGGCTTGGACTGGTAGGACTAGCGGGGACACAGATACGCAGTATTTT. Residues: CASRAWTGRTSGDTDTQYF.